Listed below are T cell receptor beta chains from one sample, sequenced in a study of regulatory T cells in long-lasting Graves disease. TCRdb recomputed calls from the multiplex PCR reads with MiXCR, one row per CDR3 protein. The repertoire holds roughly 520,000 distinct CDR3 sequences, with 12% as singletons. Another study also made use of these data, one on T cells in Graves' hyperthyroidism and ophthalmopathy.

The source was peripheral blood mononuclear cells (PBMCs), collected at new diagnosis, from a patient treated with antithyroid drugs. Source of these receptors: a woman under 40 with Graves disease. Each CDR3 is given with its conserved first and last residue. A D gene is named only where the DNA matches it firmly. The size of a clone is reported for some rows only, either as once, few or many, or as a class for expanded clones.

V gene	D gene	clone size	J gene	CDR3 DNA	CDR3 protein
TRBV11-2	NA	few	TRBJ1-1	TGTGCCAGCAGCTTAACCCAAACCAAGGCCGTGAGGGCTTTCTTT	CASSLTQTKAVRAFF
TRBV9	NA	many	TRBJ2-3	TGTGCCAGCAGCGTAAAAACGTCTAGGGGACGCGATACGCAGTATTTT	CASSVKTSRGRDTQYF
TRBV6-2/TRBV6-3	TRBD2	many	TRBJ2-7	TGTGCCACCACCGGGACTAGCAGCTACGAGCAGTACTTC	CATTGTSSYEQYF
TRBV5-1	NA	many	TRBJ1-4	TGCGCCAGCAGCGGAACAGGGACATGGGGTAATGAAAAACTGTTTTTT	CASSGTGTWGNEKLFF
TRBV25-1	TRBD2	many	TRBJ2-5	TGTGCCAGCAGTGCTCCTAGCGGGAGGGCCGGCGGGGAGACCCAGTACTTC	CASSAPSGRAGGETQYF
TRBV7-9	NA	many	TRBJ2-7	TGTGCCAGCACTCTAATGGGCCCTGGCTACGAGCAGTACTTC	CASTLMGPGYEQYF
TRBV7-9	TRBD2	NA	TRBJ2-7	TGTGCCAGCAGTCGGTTGACTAGCGGTACCTACGAGCAGTACTTC	CASSRLTSGTYEQYF
TRBV4-1	NA	NA	TRBJ1-6	TGCGCCAGCAGCCAAGAGATCGGGGGTGGGAATTCACCCCTCCACTTT	CASSQEIGGGNSPLHF
TRBV6-1	NA	many	TRBJ2-3	TGTGCCAGCAGTCACCAGGCTCGAGCGGGAGATACGCAGTATTTT	CASSHQARAGDTQYF
TRBV12-3/TRBV12-4	NA	few	TRBJ2-7	TGTGCCAGCAGTTGGGGACGAAACTACGAGCAGTACTTC	CASSWGRNYEQYF
TRBV19	NA	many	TRBJ1-2	TGTGCCAGTAGTATTAGAAATAACTATGGCTACACCTTC	CASSIRNNYGYTF
TRBV7-3	TRBD2	many	TRBJ2-1	TGTGCCAGCAGCCCCAAGACTAGCGGACTATACAATGAGCAGTTCTTC	CASSPKTSGLYNEQFF
TRBV9	TRBD2	many	TRBJ2-1	TGTGCCAGCAGCGTATCTAGCGGGCAATACAATGAGCAGTTCTTC	CASSVSSGQYNEQFF
TRBV20-1	TRBD2	many	TRBJ2-3	TGCAGTGCAGCTCCCCTAGCGGGATTCACAGATACGCAGTATTTT	CSAAPLAGFTDTQYF
TRBV10-3	TRBD2	NA	TRBJ2-1	TGTGCCCTAGGGATTAGCGGGGCCGAAAGCTCCTACAATGAGCAGTTCTTC	CALGISGAESSYNEQFF
TRBV7-2	NA	many	TRBJ2-1	TGTGCCAGCAGCTTAGTACAGTATAATGAGCAGTTCTTC	CASSLVQYNEQFF
TRBV20-1	TRBD1	many	TRBJ2-7	TGCAGTGCACTGGACAGGAATGACTACGAGCAGTACTTC	CSALDRNDYEQYF
TRBV11-2	NA	many	TRBJ1-4	TGTGCCAGCAGCCCCGGACAGTTGGAGGGGACTAATGAAAAACTGTTTTTT	CASSPGQLEGTNEKLFF
TRBV9	NA	many	TRBJ2-7	TGTGCCAGCAGCGTAGATGGGGGATTCTCCTACGAGCAGTACTTC	CASSVDGGFSYEQYF
TRBV4-1	NA	many	TRBJ1-4	TGCGCCAGCAGCCACCAACTTGGATCGGGAGAAAAACTGTTTTTT	CASSHQLGSGEKLFF
TRBV20-1	TRBD1	few	TRBJ2-1	TGCAGTGCTAGAGCGAGGACAGGGCGAGGGGCCTACAATGAGCAGTTCTTC	CSARARTGRGAYNEQFF
TRBV4-3	NA	many	TRBJ1-2	TGCGCCAGCAGCCAAGCCCTCTCCGTTTATGGCTACACCTTC	CASSQALSVYGYTF
TRBV15	TRBD2	NA	TRBJ2-7	TGTGCCACCAGCAGAATCTCTAGCGGGAGTTGCAACGAGCAGTACTTC	CATSRISSGSCNEQYF
TRBV9	TRBD1	NA	TRBJ1-2	TGTGCCAGCAGCGGGGACGGGACAGGGCTTAACTATGGCTACACCTTC	CASSGDGTGLNYGYTF
TRBV20-1	NA	NA	TRBJ2-7	TGCAGTGCTACTAAGGGGGGTTTGCCCGAGCAGTACTTC	CSATKGGLPEQYF
TRBV20-1	NA	NA	TRBJ2-7	TGCAGTGCTAGGAGCCCTAGCCGGTACTACGAGCAGTACTTC	CSARSPSRYYEQYF
TRBV28	NA	few	TRBJ1-2	TGTGCCAGCAGTACTGGGGCGGGCCCGGGTCCCGACTATGGCTACACCTTC	CASSTGAGPGPDYGYTF
TRBV11-2	TRBD2	many	TRBJ2-5	TGTGCCAGCAGCCCCCCTGGACTAGCGAGACAAGAGACCCAGTACTTC	CASSPPGLARQETQYF
TRBV30	NA	many	TRBJ1-1	TGTGCCTGGAGTGTTTGGACCCCTCGCGGATACACTGAAGCTTTCTTT	CAWSVWTPRGYTEAFF
TRBV11-3	NA	many	TRBJ1-4	TGTGCCAGCAGCTTGCAGGGGACGGCTAATGAAAAACTGTTTTTT	CASSLQGTANEKLFF